A single sample gave rise to the 3 T cell receptor beta chains below, sequenced in a study of blood T cell repertoires in COVID-19. Method: immunoSEQ multiplex PCR; TCRdb's copy keeps in-frame clones and lacks some. Of 120,000 or so clones listed, around nine tenths are singletons. Sequenced: peripheral blood. The receptors were gathered from a woman aged 50 to 65 with acute or convalescent COVID-19.

The rearrangement uses TRBV25-1 and TRBJ2-3; 10 bases map to TRBD2. The CDR3 loop spans 16 amino acids. V lost 5 bases, J lost 2 bases, and 7 bases stayed unmatched. Germline loops: CDR1 MGHDK, CDR2 SYGVNS. CDR3 in DNA: TGTGCCAGCAGTCTAGCGGGAGTCGGGGACACAGATACGCAGTATTTT. Protein sequence: CASSLAGVGDTDTQYF.

This chain joins TRBV18 and TRBJ2-5; D not certain. The germline CDR1 and CDR2 sequences are KGHSH and LQKENI. The V end was cut by 6 bases, the J end by 3 bases, with 11 bases between. The CDR3 is made up of 13 amino acids. CDR3 in DNA: TGTGCCAGCTCCCCCGGTTTGGAAGAGACCCAGTACTTC. Translated, it gives CASSPGLEETQYF.

This rearrangement joins TRBV15 to TRBJ2-5, with unresolved D. The CDR3 totals 12 residues. Germline CDR1 and CDR2: LNHNV and YYDKDF (reference sequence). The V end lost 4 bases, the J end lost 3 bases, and 6 bases lay between the germline ends. The CDR3 loop is CATSTREETQYF. Here the CDR3 DNA reads TGTGCCACCAGCACCCGGGAAGAGACCCAGTACTTC.